The 22 T cell receptor beta chains listed next were all sequenced from one sample in a study of spatial heterogeneity in lung cancer. Overall study findings and caveats: Counts of expanded intratumoral alpha and beta TCRs tracked tumor mutation counts.

These receptors' antigens are unknown. As to time point: sample taken at primary tumor resection. TCRdb analysed the 5' RACE reads with MiXCR anew, one entry per CDR3 protein. The sample lists about 28,000 distinct CDR3 sequences, around 7% seen once, with roughly a quarter in the top ten. The sample was lung tumor tissue, taken at surgery. The receptors shown here come from a male donor with early-stage non-small cell lung cancer.

This clonotype was picked up many times. The V gene is TRBV27, the J gene TRBJ2-5; D remains ambiguous. Germline V gives CDR1 MNHEY, CDR2 SMNVEV (reference sequence). Between the trimmed V and J ends, which lost 10 bases and 4 bases, there was a span of 10 bases. This CDR3 has 11 residues. The CDR3 reads CATGWGETQYF. CDR3 nucleotide sequence: TGTGCCACCGGATGGGGAGAGACCCAGTACTTC.

This clonotype occurred a few times. This chain connects TRBV10-1 to TRBJ2-1; D might be TRBD1 or TRBD2, each matching 5 bases. Germline V lookup: CDR1 WNHNN, CDR2 SYGVQD (reference sequence). The CDR3 consists of 13 residues. V was trimmed by 6 bases and J by 8 bases, leaving 14 bases between them. The CDR3 here is CASRRDLVDEQFF. The DNA of the CDR3 is TGCGCCAGCAGGAGGGACCTCGTAGATGAGCAGTTCTTC.

This clonotype was counted at least ten times. V and J are TRBV4-1 and TRBJ1-1; 9 positions agree with TRBD1. The CDR3 consists of 15 residues. V shed 1 base and J 4 bases; nucleotides not matched to a gene: 4. Per the germline V gene, CDR1 is MGHRA and CDR2 is YSYEKL. The CDR3 loop is CASSQGVDRGTEAFF. For the CDR3, the DNA is TGCGCCAGCAGCCAAGGAGTGGACAGGGGCACTGAAGCTTTCTTT.

There are a few counts of this clonotype. V usage is TRBV28 and J usage is TRBJ1-1; perhaps TRBD1 as D (5 bases). Germline assignment: CDR1 MDHEN and CDR2 SYDVKM. The CDR3 length is 13 residues. V dropped 6 bases and J dropped 4 bases, with 12 bases sitting between them. The CDR3: CASRREGRTEAFF. The CDR3 DNA is TGTGCCAGCAGGAGGGAGGGACGCACTGAAGCTTTCTTT.

This clonotype was picked up many times. V gene TRBV20-1 combines with J gene TRBJ2-3, with 8 bases lining up with TRBD1. The CDR3 length is 12 residues. Germline loops: CDR1 DFQATT, CDR2 SNEGSKA (reference sequence). Unmatched junction bases numbered 1, after V lost 4 bases and J lost 4 bases. CDR3 region: CSAKQGADTQYF. In DNA, the CDR3 is TGCAGTGCTAAACAGGGGGCAGATACGCAGTATTTT.

The rearrangement uses TRBV18 and TRBJ1-2; D is ambiguous. The V and J ends lost 4 bases and 8 bases respectively, with 11 bases between them. CDR3 length: 12 amino acids. Germline-derived CDR1 and CDR2 are KGHSH and LQKENI. The CDR3 region is CASSRVIEGYTF. CDR3 DNA sequence: TGTGCCAGCTCACGGGTGATTGAAGGCTACACCTTC.

With respect to this clonotype: This clone may be a read error of a much larger clone one base away. The chain uses TRBV18 and TRBJ2-2, with TRBD1 as a possible D gene (5 bases). Germline loops: CDR1 KGHSH, CDR2 LQKENI. The length of the CDR3 is 14 residues. The CDR3 DNA sequence: TGTGTCAGCTCACCACAGGTCGGCACCGGGGAGCTGTTTTTT. Its protein product is CVSSPQVGTGELFF.

This clonotype showed up just a few times. The junction shows a germline mismatch at one end, possibly a read error. The V call is TRBV13, the J call TRBJ1-1, with 7 positions matching TRBD1. The CDR3 spans 16 residues. The germline gives CDR1 PRHDT, CDR2 FYEKMQ (reference sequence). The CDR3 DNA reads as TGTGCCAGCAGCGCGACAGGGTCATCTTTGAAAACTGAAGCTTTCTTT. This encodes CASSATGSSLKTEAFF.

This clonotype was seen at least ten times. The chain has TRBV7-2 and TRBJ1-5, with 7 bases lining up with TRBD1. With 6 bases clipped from V and 2 bases from J, the junction kept 4 bases outside the gene matches. Germline V gives CDR1 SGHTA, CDR2 FQGNSA. The CDR3 is 14 amino acids. DNA for the CDR3: TGTGCCAGCAGACCCACAGGGGGCAATCAGCCCCAGCATTTT. It is translated as CASRPTGGNQPQHF.

This clonotype appeared many times. The chain employs TRBV6-1 and TRBJ1-1; D remains ambiguous. Germline-derived CDR1 and CDR2 are MNHNS and SASEGT. The CDR3 contains 13 residues. V was trimmed by 7 bases and J by 4 bases, leaving 13 bases between them. CDR3 loop: CASKFDWSTEAFF. The CDR3 DNA is TGTGCCAGCAAATTCGATTGGAGCACTGAAGCTTTCTTT.

Many counts were recorded for this clonotype. The rearrangement joins TRBV5-1 to TRBJ2-3, with 9 bases aligning to TRBD2. This CDR3 is 16 amino acids long. CDR1 and CDR2 from the germline V gene are SGHRS and YFSETQ. After removal of 0 bases from V and 4 bases from J, the junction contained 6 bases not matched to a gene. DNA for the CDR3: TGCGCCAGCAGCTTGGATCTAGCGGGGAGGCCAGATACGCAGTATTTT. Its translation is CASSLDLAGRPDTQYF. The full variable domain, its missing parts supplied by reference TRBV5-1 and TRBJ2-3, is KAGVTQTPRYLIKTRGQQVTLSCSPISGHRSVSWYQQTPGQGLQFLFEYFSETQRNKGNFPGRFSGRQFSNSRSEMNVSTLELGDSALYLCASSLDLAGRPDTQYFGPGTRLTVL.

This clonotype has a handful of counts. The chain employs TRBV20-1 and TRBJ1-5; no definite D call. Deletions cut 0 bases from V and 1 base from J, with 13 bases between. There are 16 residues in the CDR3. Germline CDR1 reads DFQATT; CDR2 reads SNEGSKA (reference sequence). CDR3 DNA: TGCAGTGCTAGAGATGGGAGACTTCTCAGCAATCAGCCCCAGCATTTT. Protein sequence: CSARDGRLLSNQPQHF.

This clonotype came up a few times. The V gene is TRBV4-2, the J gene TRBJ2-4; the D is unclear. CDR1 is LGHNA, CDR2 YNFKEQ, per germline. Trimming took 1 base from V and 8 from J, leaving 18 bases between them. This CDR3 has 16 amino acids. CDR3 sequence reads: CASSQVHLSGVDIQYF. Here the CDR3 DNA reads TGTGCCAGCAGCCAAGTGCACTTGTCAGGAGTTGACATTCAGTACTTC.

By its share, this clonotype is medium-sized. The V and J genes are TRBV7-2 and TRBJ2-3, with TRBD2 as a possible D gene (7 bases). Trimming removed 8 bases from V and 6 bases from J, with 15 bases in between. Germline assignment: CDR1 SGHTA and CDR2 FQGNSA. The CDR3 contains 13 residues. The CDR3, as DNA: TGTGCCAGCTCGACGGGGGGCCTGGATACGCAGTATTTT. It codes for CASSTGGLDTQYF.

This clonotype was observed many times. The chain uses TRBV5-4 and TRBJ2-1; D perhaps matches TRBD2 (5 bases). This CDR3 spans 16 amino acids. CDR1 and CDR2 from the germline V gene are SGHNT and YYREEE (reference sequence). Trimming took off 5 bases at V and 2 bases at J, with 17 bases between the two ends. Here the CDR3 DNA reads TGTGCCAGCAGACCCGGGGTAAAGGGCACCTACAATGAGCAGTTCTTC. Protein sequence: CASRPGVKGTYNEQFF.

At least ten counts were recorded for this clonotype. The chain carries TRBV4-1 and TRBJ2-1; the match to TRBD2 covers 9 bases. V lost 4 bases and J lost 3; bases outside the gene matches: 10. Germline CDR1 is MGHRA and CDR2 is YSYEKL. The CDR3 loop spans 17 amino acids. The CDR3, as DNA: TGCGCCAGCAGCCCGAACCCAGCGGGGGGCAACTACAATGAGCAGTTCTTC. This sequence encodes CASSPNPAGGNYNEQFF.

This clonotype was recorded many times. V gene TRBV6-1 combines with J gene TRBJ1-2; D ambiguous. V lost 2 bases and J 7 bases, leaving 8 bases between the germline ends. The CDR3 extends over 12 amino acids. CDR1 MNHNS and CDR2 SASEGT come from the germline V gene. The chain's CDR3 is CASSEPLVGYTF. The CDR3 DNA reads as TGTGCCAGCAGTGAACCGCTAGTTGGCTACACCTTC.

There are many counts of this clonotype. The J gene is TRBJ1-2, the V gene TRBV20-1; TRBD1 might be the D (5 bases). Germline V gives CDR1 DFQATT, CDR2 SNEGSKA (reference sequence). This CDR3 has 13 amino acids. Trimming left V 2 bases short and J 2 bases short, with 9 bases between. CDR3 residues: CSARRDGNYGYTF. DNA of the CDR3: TGCAGTGCTAGAAGGGACGGCAACTATGGCTACACCTTC.

This clonotype was picked up a small number of times. This chain joins TRBV29-1 and TRBJ2-3, with 9 bases fitting TRBD2. V dropped 4 bases and J dropped 4; count of bases not matched to a gene: 9. The CDR3 length is 15 residues. Germline loops: CDR1 SQVTM, CDR2 ANQGSEA. Here the CDR3 DNA reads TGCAGCGTTGCTGCGGGGGGGCTTGGGGCAGATACGCAGTATTTT. Amino acid sequence: CSVAAGGLGADTQYF.

This clonotype was observed many times. The CDR3 DNA reads as TGTGCCAGCAGTCTCCGTCCAGACACTGAAGCTTTCTTT. Translating it yields CASSLRPDTEAFF. The rearrangement links TRBV27 to TRBJ1-1, with D unresolved. Trimming cost V 5 bases and J 3 bases, with 10 bases left between them. Per the germline V gene, CDR1 is MNHEY and CDR2 is SMNVEV (reference sequence). The CDR3 consists of 13 residues.

CDR3 coding DNA: TGTGCCAGCAGCTCCATGCCCCAGGGGCCCCAGCATTTT. Translation gives CASSSMPQGPQHF. This chain connects TRBV5-5 to TRBJ1-5; the D gene is possibly TRBD1 (5 bases). From germline, CDR1 is SGHKS and CDR2 YYEKEE (reference sequence). This CDR3 region has 13 residues. The V end lost 3 bases, the J end lost 9 bases, and 13 bases lay between the germline ends. Complete variable domain (other parts from reference TRBV5-5 and TRBJ1-5): DAGVTQSPTHLIKTRGQQVTLRCSPISGHKSVSWYQQVLGQGPQFIFQYYEKEERGRGNFPDRFSARQFPNYSSELNVNALLLGDSALYLCASSSMPQGPQHFGDGTRLSIL.

The CDR3 spells CASTITGGYDTQYF. The CDR3 bases are TGCGCCAGCACAATAACGGGGGGATATGATACGCAGTATTTT. The chain employs TRBV5-1 and TRBJ2-3, with 7 bases identical to TRBD2. With 6 bases clipped from V and 6 bases from J, the junction kept 10 bases outside the gene matches. Germline CDR1 SGHRS, CDR2 YFSETQ. CDR3 size: 14 residues.